The clone carrying this T cell receptor (beta chain) was seen a handful of times. As yet, its antigen is unknown. This entry comes from a study of cytomegalovirus exposure and HLA in healthy donors. Points from the study as a whole: With later analysis, a missense DCLRE1C variant became linked to TCR beta V- and J-gene trimming. Later analysis showed TCR association rates varying by HLA locus, highest for DRB1 and lowest for HLA-C.

The study ran its PCR with 60 Vbeta and 13 Jbeta primers. Measured with immunoSEQ multiplex PCR; TCRdb has only the in-frame clones, and not every one. The top ten hold around 5.5% of the sample, which has some 100,000 clones, 62% seen once. The donors comprised healthy bone marrow donors. The germline gives CDR1 SEHNR, CDR2 FQNEAQ (reference sequence). This CDR3 spans 17 amino acids. V lost 4 bases and J 3 bases, leaving 18 bases between the germline ends. The genes are TRBV7-9 and TRBJ2-2, with a weak D call TRBD2 (6 bases). The TCR was taken from a woman aged 25 to 39 in good health and CMV-seropositive. The sample comprised PBMCs. The CDR3 reads CASSSRLEGGDTGELFF. Here the CDR3 DNA reads TGTGCCAGCAGCTCCAGGTTGGAGGGCGGAGACACCGGGGAGCTGTTTTTT. Drawing the rest from reference TRBV7-9 and TRBJ2-2, the complete variable domain is DTGVSQNPRHKITKRGQNVTFRCDPISEHNRLYWYRQTLGQGPEFLTYFQNEAQLEKSRLLSDRFSAERPKGSFSTLEIQRTEQGDSAMYLCASSSRLEGGDTGELFFGEGSRLTVL.